The 21 T cell receptor beta chains in this list originate from one sample, sequenced in a study of brain T cells in children with intractable seizures. The time point is: blood from clinic visit 5 months post-surgery; TSC patient then seizure free. The data were produced by immunoSEQ multiplex PCR, yet TCRdb's version contains in-frame clones alone and is incomplete. Among 340,000 or so clones listed, roughly 92% were seen once. The sample was peripheral blood, taken 5 to 6 months after surgery. All receptors come from a boy in the first two years of life with tuberous sclerosis and intractable seizures.

The rearrangement uses TRBV14 and TRBJ1-1, with D possibly being TRBD1 (6 bases). Looked up from germline, CDR1 is SGHDN and CDR2 is FVKESK. V was clipped by 1 base and J by 11 bases, with 11 bases between them. The CDR3 covers 12 residues. The CDR3 is CASSQGGRLAFF. The CDR3 DNA reads TGTGCCAGCAGCCAAGGGGGGCGGTTGGCTTTCTTT.

This chain connects TRBV20-1 to TRBJ2-1; 9 bases match TRBD2. V shed 3 bases and J 5 bases; nucleotides not matched to a gene: 11. CDR1 and CDR2 from the germline V gene are DFQATT and SNEGSKA (reference sequence). The CDR3 loop spans 16 amino acids. The CDR3 sequence is CSASEGRASGDNEQFF. The DNA for the CDR3 is TGCAGTGCTAGTGAAGGTCGTGCTAGCGGGGACAATGAGCAGTTCTTC.

This sequence joins TRBV11-2 and TRBJ1-1; D is undetermined. With 4 bases removed from V and 1 base from J, the gap between germline ends came to 4 bases. Looked up from germline, CDR1 is SGHAT and CDR2 is FQNNGV. The CDR3 contains 12 residues. The CDR3 protein is CASSYENTEAFF. The DNA of the CDR3 is TGTGCCAGCAGCTACGAGAACACTGAAGCTTTCTTT.

The chain has TRBV5-8 and TRBJ2-3, with D hard to call. V lost 7 bases, J lost 3 bases, and 18 bases lay in between. CDR3 length: 15 amino acids. CDR1 and CDR2 from the germline V gene are SGHTS and YDEGEE. This CDR3 reads CASPRNDLGTDTQYF. Written as DNA, the CDR3 is TGTGCCAGCCCACGAAACGACTTGGGTACAGATACGCAGTATTTT.

The V gene is TRBV19, the J gene TRBJ1-5, with 7 bases matching TRBD1. Germline CDR1 LNHDA, CDR2 SQIVND (reference sequence). CDR3 size: 13 residues. V was clipped by 7 bases and J by 4 bases; unmatched bases: 4. CDR3 sequence (DNA): TGTGCCAGTACACAGGGGTTAAATCAGCCCCAGCATTTT. It translates to CASTQGLNQPQHF.

This clone came up once. The V and J genes are TRBV30 and TRBJ1-6, with 7 positions matching TRBD1. The CDR3 loop spans 12 amino acids. Trimming took 8 bases from V and 7 from J; bases not matched to a gene: 5. Germline CDR1 and CDR2: GTSNPN and SVGIG (reference sequence). CDR3 sequence: CAEDRRNSPLHF. The CDR3 DNA follows: TGTGCCGAGGACAGGAGAAATTCACCCCTCCACTTT.

The chain employs TRBV21-1 and TRBJ1-1; TRBD1, as called in the table, went unchecked against the DNA. TRBV21-1 is tagged as a pseudogene. The length of the CDR3 is 12 residues. For the CDR3, the DNA is TGTGCCAGCAGCAAAGCGTATAGGGGGGCTTTCTTT. As protein: CASSKAYRGAFF.

This chain links TRBV27 with TRBJ2-1, with 7 bases that match TRBD1. V shed 3 bases and J 0 bases; nucleotides not matched to a gene: 8. CDR3 length equals 17 residues. The germline V gene has CDR1 MNHEY and CDR2 SMNVEV (reference sequence). CDR3 loop: CASSFGQDEFSYNEQFF. The CDR3 coding sequence is TGTGCCAGCAGTTTTGGACAGGACGAATTCTCCTACAATGAGCAGTTCTTC.

The CDR3 bases are TGTGCCAGCAGTTTAGTAACGGGGCAGGATACGCAGTATTTT. It translates to CASSLVTGQDTQYF. This chain connects TRBV27 to TRBJ2-3; either TRBD1 or TRBD2 may fit D (5 bases each). The CDR3 runs 14 residues. The germline CDR1 and CDR2 sequences are MNHEY and SMNVEV (reference sequence). V dropped 2 bases and J dropped 6 bases, with 12 bases sitting between them.

The chain couples TRBV5-4 to TRBJ1-2, with 7 bases that match TRBD1. The germline V gene has CDR1 SGHNT and CDR2 YYREEE (reference sequence). V dropped 4 bases and J dropped 0; count of bases not matched to a gene: 3. There are 14 residues in the CDR3. CDR3 residues: CASSQDRPNYGYTF. The CDR3 DNA follows: TGTGCCAGCAGCCAGGACAGGCCTAACTATGGCTACACCTTC.

The genes are TRBV18 and TRBJ2-7; 11 bases align to TRBD2. Germline CDR1 is KGHSH and CDR2 is LQKENI. This CDR3 is 16 amino acids long. V was clipped by 1 base and J by 2 bases; unmatched bases: 4. DNA for the CDR3: TGTGCCAGCTCACCACGCGTAGCGGGAGGGCCCTACGAGCAGTACTTC. Protein product: CASSPRVAGGPYEQYF.

This chain uses TRBV7-2 with TRBJ1-3; 10 bases map to TRBD1. V shed 5 bases and J 0 bases; nucleotides not matched to a gene: 4. Germline lookup yields CDR1 SGHTA and CDR2 FQGNSA. This CDR3 has 16 residues. CDR3 region: CASSRRDRGSGNTIYF. The CDR3 DNA reads TGTGCCAGCAGCCGTCGGGACAGGGGCTCTGGAAACACCATATATTTT.

This clone appeared a few times. V gene TRBV2 combines with J gene TRBJ1-1, with no clear D. CDR1 is SNHLY, CDR2 FYNNEI, per germline. The CDR3 has 13 amino acids. Trimming removed 9 bases at V and 1 base at J, with 12 bases between. The CDR3 region has the DNA TGTGCCAGAGTGGGGAGGGAGAACACTGAAGCTTTCTTT. Its translation is CARVGRENTEAFF.

This clone appeared once. The chain employs TRBV5-6 and TRBJ1-2; no firm D call. Between the trimmed V and J ends, which lost 0 bases and 2 bases, there was a span of 17 bases. The CDR3 has 17 amino acids. Per the germline V gene, CDR1 is SGHDT and CDR2 is YYEEEE. The CDR3 is CASSLAPTLLSNYGYTF. The CDR3, as DNA: TGTGCCAGCAGCTTGGCCCCTACACTCCTATCAAACTATGGCTACACCTTC.

The chain recombines TRBV7-2 with TRBJ1-1, with TRBD1 as a possible D gene (5 bases). Germline-derived CDR1 and CDR2 are SGHTA and FQGNSA. CDR3 size: 15 residues. V was pared by 1 base and J by 3 bases, with 12 bases between. In DNA, the CDR3 is TGTGCCAGCAGCTTAGGATGGGGCAGATACACTGAAGCTTTCTTT. Its translation: CASSLGWGRYTEAFF.

This chain links TRBV19 with TRBJ2-2; TRBD1 is a possible D gene (6 bases). Trimming removed 7 bases at V and 1 base at J, with 13 bases between. CDR3 length: 15 amino acids. Looked up from germline, CDR1 is LNHDA and CDR2 is SQIVND (reference sequence). CDR3 sequence reads: CASNPRGLNTGELFF. The CDR3 nucleotides read TGTGCCAGTAATCCCAGGGGCCTGAACACCGGGGAGCTGTTTTTT.

The rearrangement uses TRBV2 and TRBJ2-1; 8 bases match TRBD2. CDR3 length: 14 amino acids. Germline CDR1 is SNHLY and CDR2 is FYNNEI. V shed 11 bases, J shed 8 bases, and the junction held 14 bases outside the gene matches. The CDR3 region has the DNA TGTGCCTGCTGTCGGGAGGGGGGGCCCTATGAGCAGTTCTTC. This sequence encodes CACCREGGPYEQFF.

J is TRBJ2-2 and V is TRBV5-1; the match to TRBD1 covers 12 bases. CDR3 size: 16 residues. V trimming: 5 bases; J trimming: 7 bases; junction bases outside the gene matches: 9. Germline V gene data show CDR1 as SGHRS and CDR2 as YFSETQ. The CDR3 DNA reads TGCGCCAGCAGTCAGACACGGGACAGGGGGCGCGGGGAGCTGTTTTTT. It yields the protein CASSQTRDRGRGELFF.

The rearrangement uses TRBV5-8 and TRBJ1-1; a weak D match, TRBD1 (6 bases). Germline assignment: CDR1 SGHTS and CDR2 YDEGEE. The V end lost 4 bases, the J end lost 5 bases, and 21 bases lay between the germline ends. This CDR3 has 16 amino acids. The CDR3 sequence: CASSGGGHSMPTEAFF. CDR3 DNA: TGTGCCAGCAGCGGAGGGGGACACTCAATGCCGACTGAAGCTTTCTTT.

V usage is TRBV3-1 (or the pseudogene TRBV3-2) and J usage is TRBJ2-2; D uncertain. Germline CDR1 and CDR2: LGHDT and YNNKEL (reference sequence). Deletions cut 4 bases from V and 4 bases from J, with 13 bases between. The CDR3 extends over 15 amino acids. The DNA for the CDR3 is TGTGCCAGCAGCCGGATAATTGCGGTCACCGGGGAGCTGTTTTTT. Encoded protein: CASSRIIAVTGELFF.

The V call is TRBV9, the J call TRBJ2-3; D may be TRBD1 or TRBD2 (6 bases each). The germline gives CDR1 SGDLS, CDR2 YYNGEE. The germline V and J ends were trimmed by 0 bases and 4 bases, with 12 bases remaining between them. The CDR3 consists of 15 residues. CDR3 nucleotide sequence: TGTGCCAGCAGCGTAGGGGGGGCGCAATCAGATACGCAGTATTTT. Translated: CASSVGGAQSDTQYF.